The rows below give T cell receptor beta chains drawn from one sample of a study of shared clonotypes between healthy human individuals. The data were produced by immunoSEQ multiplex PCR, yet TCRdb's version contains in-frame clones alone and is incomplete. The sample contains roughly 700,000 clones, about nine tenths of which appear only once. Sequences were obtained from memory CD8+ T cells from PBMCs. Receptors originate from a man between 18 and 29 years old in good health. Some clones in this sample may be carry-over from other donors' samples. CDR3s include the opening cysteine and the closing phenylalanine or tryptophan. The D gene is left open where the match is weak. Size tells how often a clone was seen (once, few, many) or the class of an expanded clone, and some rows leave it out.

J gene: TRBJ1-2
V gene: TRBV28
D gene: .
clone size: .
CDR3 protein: CASSLAPPANTIYGYTF
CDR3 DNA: TGTGCCAGCAGTTTGGCCCCGCCAGCCAACACTATCTATGGCTACACCTTC

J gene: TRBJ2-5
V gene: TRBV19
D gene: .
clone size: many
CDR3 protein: CASSIGQAETQYF
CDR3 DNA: TGTGCCAGTAGTATAGGACAGGCAGAGACCCAGTACTTC

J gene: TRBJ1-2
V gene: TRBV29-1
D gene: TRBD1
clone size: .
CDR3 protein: CSVPGQGVDGYTF
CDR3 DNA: TGCAGCGTTCCTGGACAGGGGGTTGATGGCTACACCTTC

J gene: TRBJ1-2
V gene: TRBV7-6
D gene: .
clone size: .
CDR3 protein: CASSLLGDIDYGYTF
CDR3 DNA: TGTGCCAGCAGCTTACTGGGGGACATTGACTATGGCTACACCTTC

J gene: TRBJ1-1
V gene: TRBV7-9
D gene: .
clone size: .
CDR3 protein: CASSASQGTEAFF
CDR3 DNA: TGTGCCAGCAGCGCCTCCCAGGGCACTGAAGCTTTCTTT

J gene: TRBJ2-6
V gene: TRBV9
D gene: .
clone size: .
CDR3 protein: CASSAQELSGANVLTF
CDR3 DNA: TGTGCCAGCAGCGCCCAAGAGCTCTCTGGGGCCAACGTCCTGACTTTC

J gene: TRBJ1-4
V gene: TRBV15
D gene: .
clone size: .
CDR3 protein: CATSRDQDTTNEKLFF
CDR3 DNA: TGTGCCACCAGCAGAGACCAGGACACTACTAATGAAAAACTGTTTTTT

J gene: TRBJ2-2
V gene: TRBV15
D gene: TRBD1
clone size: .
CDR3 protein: CATSRGTALTGELFF
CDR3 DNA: TGTGCCACCAGCAGGGGGACAGCCCTCACCGGGGAGCTGTTTTTT

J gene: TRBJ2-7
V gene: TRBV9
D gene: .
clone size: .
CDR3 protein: CASSPGGGGDEQYF
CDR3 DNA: TGTGCCAGCAGCCCAGGCGGAGGTGGTGACGAGCAGTACTTC

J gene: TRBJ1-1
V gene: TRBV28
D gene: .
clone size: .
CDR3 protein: CASSLGYGLNTEAFF
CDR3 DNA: TGTGCCAGCAGTTTAGGGTATGGTTTGAACACTGAAGCTTTCTTT

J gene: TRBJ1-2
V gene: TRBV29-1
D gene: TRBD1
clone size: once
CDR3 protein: CSVWTGMNYGYTF
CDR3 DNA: TGCAGCGTTTGGACAGGGATGAACTATGGCTACACCTTC

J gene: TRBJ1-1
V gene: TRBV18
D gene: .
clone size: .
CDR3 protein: CASSPGSGRPEAFF
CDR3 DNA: TGTGCCAGCTCACCTGGGTCGGGTCGTCCTGAAGCTTTCTTT

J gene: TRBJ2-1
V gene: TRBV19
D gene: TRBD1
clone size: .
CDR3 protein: CASSIGTGGYNEQFF
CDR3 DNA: TGTGCCAGTAGCATAGGGACAGGGGGCTACAATGAGCAGTTCTTC

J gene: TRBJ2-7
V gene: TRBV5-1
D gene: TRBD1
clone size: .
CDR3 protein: CASAFGTGTYEQYF
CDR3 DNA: TGCGCCAGCGCCTTTGGGACAGGGACCTACGAGCAGTACTTC

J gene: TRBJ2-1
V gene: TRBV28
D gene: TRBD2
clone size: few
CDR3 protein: CASSFWREGLDEQFF
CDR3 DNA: TGTGCCAGCAGTTTCTGGCGGGAGGGTTTGGATGAGCAGTTCTTC

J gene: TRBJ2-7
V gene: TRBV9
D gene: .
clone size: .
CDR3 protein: CASSPRDGSYEQYF
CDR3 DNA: TGTGCCAGCAGCCCCCGGGACGGCTCCTACGAGCAGTACTTC

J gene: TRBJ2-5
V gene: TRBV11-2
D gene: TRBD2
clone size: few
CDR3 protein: CASSLSWGGWETQYF
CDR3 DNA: TGTGCCAGCAGCTTATCCTGGGGGGGTTGGGAGACCCAGTACTTC

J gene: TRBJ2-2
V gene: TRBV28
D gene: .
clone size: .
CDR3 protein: CASSLSLQGRPNTGELFF
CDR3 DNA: TGTGCCAGCAGTTTATCGTTGCAGGGCAGGCCGAACACCGGGGAGCTGTTTTTT

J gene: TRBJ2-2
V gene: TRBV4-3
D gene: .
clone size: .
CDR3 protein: CASSQVLGELFF
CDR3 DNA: TGCGCCAGCAGCCAAGTCCTTGGGGAGCTGTTTTTT

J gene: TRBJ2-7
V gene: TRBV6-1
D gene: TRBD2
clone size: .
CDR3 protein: CASSEALVRLAGGPPF
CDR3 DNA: TGTGCCAGCAGTGAAGCGCTCGTCCGACTAGCGGGAGGGCCCCCCTTC

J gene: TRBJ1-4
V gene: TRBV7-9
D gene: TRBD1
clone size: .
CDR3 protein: CASSPGGPGMREKLFF
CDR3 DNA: TGTGCCAGCAGCCCAGGGGGGCCCGGGATGAGAGAAAAACTGTTTTTT

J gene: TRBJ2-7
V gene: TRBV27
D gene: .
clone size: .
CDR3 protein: CASSLSLAGVPYEQYF
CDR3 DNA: TGTGCCAGCAGTTTATCTCTAGCTGGAGTCCCCTACGAGCAGTACTTC